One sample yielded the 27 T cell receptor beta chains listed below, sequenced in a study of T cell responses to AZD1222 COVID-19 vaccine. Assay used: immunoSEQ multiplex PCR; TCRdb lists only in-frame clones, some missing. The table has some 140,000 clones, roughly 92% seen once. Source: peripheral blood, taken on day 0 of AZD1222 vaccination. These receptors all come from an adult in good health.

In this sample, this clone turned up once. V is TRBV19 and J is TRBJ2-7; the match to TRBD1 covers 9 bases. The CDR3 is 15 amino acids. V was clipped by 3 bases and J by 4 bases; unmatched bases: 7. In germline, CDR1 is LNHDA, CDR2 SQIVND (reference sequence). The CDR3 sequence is CASSITGTGRYEQYF. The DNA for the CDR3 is TGTGCCAGTAGTATTACCGGGACAGGGCGGTACGAGCAGTACTTC.

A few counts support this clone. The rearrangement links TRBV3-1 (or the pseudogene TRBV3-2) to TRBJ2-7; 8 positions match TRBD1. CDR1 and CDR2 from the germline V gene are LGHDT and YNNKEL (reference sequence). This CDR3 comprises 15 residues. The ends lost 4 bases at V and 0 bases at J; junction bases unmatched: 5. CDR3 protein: CASSRGTGASYEQYF. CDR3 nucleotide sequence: TGTGCCAGCAGCCGCGGGACAGGAGCCTCCTACGAGCAGTACTTC.

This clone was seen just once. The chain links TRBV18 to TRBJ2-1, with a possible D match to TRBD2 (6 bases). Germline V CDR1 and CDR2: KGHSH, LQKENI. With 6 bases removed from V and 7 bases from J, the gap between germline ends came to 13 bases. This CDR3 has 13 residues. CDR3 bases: TGTGCCAGCTCTATCCCTGGGGGGAATGAGCAGTTCTTC. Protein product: CASSIPGGNEQFF.

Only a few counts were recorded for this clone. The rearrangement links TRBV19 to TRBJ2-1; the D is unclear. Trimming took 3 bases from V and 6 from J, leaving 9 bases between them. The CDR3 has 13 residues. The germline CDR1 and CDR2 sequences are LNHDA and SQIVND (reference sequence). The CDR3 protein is CASSMFVSNEQFF. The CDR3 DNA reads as TGTGCCAGTAGTATGTTTGTCAGCAATGAGCAGTTCTTC.

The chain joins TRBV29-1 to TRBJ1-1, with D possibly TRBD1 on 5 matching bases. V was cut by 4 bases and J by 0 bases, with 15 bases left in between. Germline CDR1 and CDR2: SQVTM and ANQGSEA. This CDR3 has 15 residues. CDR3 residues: CSVVVWRGMNTEAFF. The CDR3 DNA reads TGCAGCGTTGTAGTCTGGCGGGGGATGAACACTGAAGCTTTCTTT.

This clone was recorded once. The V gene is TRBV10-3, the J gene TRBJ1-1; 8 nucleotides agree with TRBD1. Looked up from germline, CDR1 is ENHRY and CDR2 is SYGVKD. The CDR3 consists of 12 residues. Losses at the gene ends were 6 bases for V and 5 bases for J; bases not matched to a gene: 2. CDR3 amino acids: CAISGQGTEAFF. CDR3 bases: TGTGCCATCAGCGGACAGGGAACTGAAGCTTTCTTT.

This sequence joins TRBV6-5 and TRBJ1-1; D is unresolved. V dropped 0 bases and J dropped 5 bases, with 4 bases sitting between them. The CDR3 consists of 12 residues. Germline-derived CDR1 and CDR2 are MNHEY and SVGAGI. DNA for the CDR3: TGTGCCAGCAGTTACTCGAGGACTGAAGCTTTCTTT. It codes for CASSYSRTEAFF.

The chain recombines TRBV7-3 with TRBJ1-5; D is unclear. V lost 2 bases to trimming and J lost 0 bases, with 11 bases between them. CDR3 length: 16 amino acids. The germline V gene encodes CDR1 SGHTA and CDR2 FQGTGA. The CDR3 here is CASSLGLSYSNQPQHF. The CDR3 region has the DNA TGTGCCAGCAGCTTAGGGCTGTCTTATAGCAATCAGCCCCAGCATTTT. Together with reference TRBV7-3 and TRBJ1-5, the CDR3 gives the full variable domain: GAGVSQTPSNKVTEKGKYVELRCDPISGHTALYWYRQSLGQGPEFLIYFQGTGAADDSGLPNDRFFAVRPEGSVSTLKIQRTERGDSAVYLCASSLGLSYSNQPQHFGDGTRLSIL.

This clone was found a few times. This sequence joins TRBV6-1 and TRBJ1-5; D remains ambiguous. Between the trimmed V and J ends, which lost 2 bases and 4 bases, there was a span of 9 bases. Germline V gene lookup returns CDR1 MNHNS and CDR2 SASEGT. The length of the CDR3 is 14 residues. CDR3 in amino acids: CASSEFSGNQPQHF. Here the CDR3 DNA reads TGTGCCAGCAGTGAATTCTCAGGAAATCAGCCCCAGCATTTT.

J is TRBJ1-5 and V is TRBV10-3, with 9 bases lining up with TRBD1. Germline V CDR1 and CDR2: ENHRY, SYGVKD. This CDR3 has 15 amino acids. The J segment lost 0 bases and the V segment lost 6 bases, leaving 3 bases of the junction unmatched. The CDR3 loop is CAIRRTGDSNQPQHF. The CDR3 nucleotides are TGTGCCATCAGGAGGACAGGGGATAGCAATCAGCCCCAGCATTTT.

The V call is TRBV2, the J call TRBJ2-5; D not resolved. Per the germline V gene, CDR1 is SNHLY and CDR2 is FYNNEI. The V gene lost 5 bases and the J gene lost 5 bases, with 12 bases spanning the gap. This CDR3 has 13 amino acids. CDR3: CASSFAPLETQYF. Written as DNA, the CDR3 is TGTGCCAGCAGTTTCGCTCCTCTGGAGACCCAGTACTTC.

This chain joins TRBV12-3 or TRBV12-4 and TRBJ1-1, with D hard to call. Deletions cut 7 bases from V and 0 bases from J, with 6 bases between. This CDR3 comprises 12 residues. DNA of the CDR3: TGTGCCAGCACAACGATGAACACTGAAGCTTTCTTT. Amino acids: CASTTMNTEAFF.

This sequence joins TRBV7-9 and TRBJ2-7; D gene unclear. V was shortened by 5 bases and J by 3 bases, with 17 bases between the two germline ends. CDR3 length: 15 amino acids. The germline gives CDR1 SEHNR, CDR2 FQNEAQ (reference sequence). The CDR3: CASSHTTTSYYEQYF. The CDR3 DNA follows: TGTGCCAGCAGCCATACAACTACCTCCTACTACGAGCAGTACTTC.

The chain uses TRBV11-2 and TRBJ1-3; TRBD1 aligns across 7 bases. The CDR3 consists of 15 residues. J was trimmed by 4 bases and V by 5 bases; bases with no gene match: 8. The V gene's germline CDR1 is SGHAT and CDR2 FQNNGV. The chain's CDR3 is CASSRSTGSGNTIYF. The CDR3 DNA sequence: TGTGCCAGCAGCCGTTCGACAGGGTCAGGAAACACCATATATTTT.

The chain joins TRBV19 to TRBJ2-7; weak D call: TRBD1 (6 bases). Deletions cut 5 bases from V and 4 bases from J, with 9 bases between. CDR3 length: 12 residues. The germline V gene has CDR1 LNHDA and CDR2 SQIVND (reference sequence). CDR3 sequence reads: CASSQQGYEQYF. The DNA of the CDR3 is TGTGCCAGTAGTCAACAGGGTTACGAGCAGTACTTC.

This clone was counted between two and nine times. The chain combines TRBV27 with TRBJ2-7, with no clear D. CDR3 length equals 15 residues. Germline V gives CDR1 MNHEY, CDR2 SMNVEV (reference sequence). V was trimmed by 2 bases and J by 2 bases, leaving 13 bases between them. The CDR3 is CASSLRKIGPYEQYF. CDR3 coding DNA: TGTGCCAGCAGTTTAAGGAAAATAGGGCCCTACGAGCAGTACTTC.

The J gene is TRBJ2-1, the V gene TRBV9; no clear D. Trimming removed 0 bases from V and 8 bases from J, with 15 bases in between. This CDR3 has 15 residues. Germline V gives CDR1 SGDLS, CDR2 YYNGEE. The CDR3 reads CASSVEAVLVHEQFF. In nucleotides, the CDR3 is TGTGCCAGCAGCGTAGAGGCCGTCCTGGTGCATGAGCAGTTCTTC. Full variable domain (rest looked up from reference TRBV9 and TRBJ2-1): DSGVTQTPKHLITATGQRVTLRCSPRSGDLSVYWYQQSLDQGLQFLIQYYNGEERAKGNILERFSAQQFPDLHSELNLSSLELGDSALYFCASSVEAVLVHEQFFGPGTRLTVL.

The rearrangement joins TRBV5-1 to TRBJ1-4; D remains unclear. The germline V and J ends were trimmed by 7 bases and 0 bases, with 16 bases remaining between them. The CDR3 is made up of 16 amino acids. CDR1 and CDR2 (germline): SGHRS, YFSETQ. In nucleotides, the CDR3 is TGCGCCAGCGCATATGAGCCCGGCGCAACTAATGAAAAACTGTTTTTT. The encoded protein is CASAYEPGATNEKLFF.

In nucleotides, the CDR3 is TGTGCCAGCAGCCTTTTCGCTCCGGAGAGGGGCTACACCTTC. Amino acid sequence: CASSLFAPERGYTF. This sequence joins TRBV7-8 and TRBJ1-2, with D unclear. Trimming removed 5 bases from V and 8 bases from J, with 18 bases in between. The CDR3 totals 14 residues. The germline V gene encodes CDR1 SGHVS and CDR2 FQNEAQ.

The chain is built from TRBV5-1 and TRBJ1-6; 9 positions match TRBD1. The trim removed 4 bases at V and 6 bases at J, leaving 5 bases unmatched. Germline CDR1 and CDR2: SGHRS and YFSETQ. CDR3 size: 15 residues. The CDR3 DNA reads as TGCGCCAGCAGCCAGCGGACAGGGGCTAATTCACCCCTCCACTTT. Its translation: CASSQRTGANSPLHF.

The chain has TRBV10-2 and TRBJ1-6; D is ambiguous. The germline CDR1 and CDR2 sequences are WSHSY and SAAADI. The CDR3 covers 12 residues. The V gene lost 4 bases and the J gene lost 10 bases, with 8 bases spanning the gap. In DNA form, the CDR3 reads TGCGCCAGCAGTGGAAATTTGTCACCCCTCCACTTT. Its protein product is CASSGNLSPLHF.

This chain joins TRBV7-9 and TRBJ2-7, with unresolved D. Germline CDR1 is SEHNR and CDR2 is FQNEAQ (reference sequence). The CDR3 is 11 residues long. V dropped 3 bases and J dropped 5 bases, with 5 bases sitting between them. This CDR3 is CASSFSDEQYF. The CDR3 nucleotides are TGTGCCAGCAGCTTTTCGGACGAGCAGTACTTC.

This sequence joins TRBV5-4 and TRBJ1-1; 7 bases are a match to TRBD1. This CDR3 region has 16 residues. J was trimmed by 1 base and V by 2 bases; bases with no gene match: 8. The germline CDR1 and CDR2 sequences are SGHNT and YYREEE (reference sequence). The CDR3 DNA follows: TGTGCCAGCAGCTTAGACAGGGCAAGTTCGAACACTGAAGCTTTCTTT. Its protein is CASSLDRASSNTEAFF.

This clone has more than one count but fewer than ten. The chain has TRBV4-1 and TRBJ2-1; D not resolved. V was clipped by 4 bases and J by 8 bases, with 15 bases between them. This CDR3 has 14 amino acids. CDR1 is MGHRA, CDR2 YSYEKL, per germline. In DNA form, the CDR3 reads TGCGCCAGCAGCCCCGGCCGTAGTCTCCATGAGCAGTTCTTC. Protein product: CASSPGRSLHEQFF.

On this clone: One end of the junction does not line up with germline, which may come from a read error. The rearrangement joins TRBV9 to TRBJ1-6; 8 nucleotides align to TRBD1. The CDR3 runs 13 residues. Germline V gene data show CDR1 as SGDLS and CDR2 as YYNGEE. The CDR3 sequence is CASRGTGNSPLHF. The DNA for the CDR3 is TGTGCCAGCAGGGGGACAGGAAATTCTCCCCTCCACTTT.

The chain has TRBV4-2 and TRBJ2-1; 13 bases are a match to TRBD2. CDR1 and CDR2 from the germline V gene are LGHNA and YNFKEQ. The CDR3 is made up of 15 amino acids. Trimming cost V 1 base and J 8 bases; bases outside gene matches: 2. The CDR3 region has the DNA TGTGCCAGCAGCCAAGCGACTAGCGGGGGGTATGAGCAGTTCTTC. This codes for CASSQATSGGYEQFF.

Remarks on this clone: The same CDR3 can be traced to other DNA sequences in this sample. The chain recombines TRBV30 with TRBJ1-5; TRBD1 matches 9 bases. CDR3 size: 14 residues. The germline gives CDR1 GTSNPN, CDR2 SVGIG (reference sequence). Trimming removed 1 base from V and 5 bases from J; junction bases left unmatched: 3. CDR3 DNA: TGTGCCTGGAGTGAGGGACAGGGCCATCAGCCCCAGCATTTT. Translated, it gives CAWSEGQGHQPQHF.